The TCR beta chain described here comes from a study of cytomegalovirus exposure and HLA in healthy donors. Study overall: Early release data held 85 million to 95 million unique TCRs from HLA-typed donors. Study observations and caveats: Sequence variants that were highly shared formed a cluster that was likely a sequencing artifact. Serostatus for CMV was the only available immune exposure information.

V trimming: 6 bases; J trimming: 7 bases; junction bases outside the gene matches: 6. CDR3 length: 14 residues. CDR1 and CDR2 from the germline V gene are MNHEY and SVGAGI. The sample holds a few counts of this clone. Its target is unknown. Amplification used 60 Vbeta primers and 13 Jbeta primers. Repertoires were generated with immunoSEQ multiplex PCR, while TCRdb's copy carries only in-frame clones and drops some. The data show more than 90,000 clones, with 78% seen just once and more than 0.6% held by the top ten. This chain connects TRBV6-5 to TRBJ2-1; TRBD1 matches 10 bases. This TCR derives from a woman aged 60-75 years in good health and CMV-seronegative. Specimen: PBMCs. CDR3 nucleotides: TGTGCCAGCAGGCGGACAGGGGGTTTGAATGAGCAGTTCTTC. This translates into CASRRTGGLNEQFF.